These T cell receptor beta chains were read from a single sample in a study of T cell responses to AZD1222 COVID-19 vaccine. Measured with immunoSEQ multiplex PCR; TCRdb has only the in-frame clones, and not every one. The sample records 110,000 or so clones, around 89% being singletons. The source material was peripheral blood, sampled 28 days after the second AZD1222 dose. These receptors all stem from an adult who received the AZD1222 COVID-19 vaccine. Both conserved end residues are part of each CDR3. D genes are given only for firm matches.

>TRBJ2-1|TRBV5-1|TRBD1
CASSLGDRVSVDEQFF
TGCGCCAGCAGCTTGGGGGACAGGGTCTCAGTGGATGAGCAGTTCTTC
>TRBJ1-4|TRBV28|NA
CASTGGIANEKLFF
TGTGCCAGCACCGGAGGAATAGCTAATGAAAAACTGTTTTTT
>TRBJ1-4|TRBV13|TRBD1
CASSLGRTGSEKLFF
TGTGCCAGCAGCTTAGGCCGGACAGGGAGTGAAAAACTGTTTTTT
>TRBJ2-5|TRBV6-2/TRBV6-3|NA
CASSPDGGLETQYF
TGTGCCAGCAGCCCCGATGGGGGATTGGAGACCCAGTACTTC
>TRBJ2-5|TRBV7-2|NA
CASSLGVATGETQYF
TGTGCCAGCAGCTTAGGAGTGGCTACGGGGGAGACCCAGTACTTC
>TRBJ2-7|TRBV5-1|NA
CASSSTGDSYSQYF
TGCGCCAGCAGCTCGACGGGGGACAGCTATTCGCAGTACTTC
>TRBJ2-1|TRBV5-1|TRBD1
CASSLGGTGDNEQFF
TGCGCCAGCAGCTTGGGAGGGACAGGGGACAATGAGCAGTTCTTC
>TRBJ1-6|TRBV7-2|NA
CASSLGGNNSPLHF
TGTGCCAGCAGCTTAGGGGGGAATAATTCACCCCTCCACTTT
>TRBJ1-4|TRBV5-8|TRBD1
CASTPKRTGWAEKLFF
TGTGCCAGCACCCCGAAACGGACAGGTTGGGCGGAAAAACTGTTTTTT
>TRBJ2-1|TRBV4-3|TRBD1
CASSQGQGPYNEQFF
TGCGCCAGCAGCCAAGGACAGGGACCCTACAATGAGCAGTTCTTC
>TRBJ2-1|TRBV5-1|NA
CASSPGQGNEQFF
TGCGCCAGCAGTCCCGGGCAAGGCAATGAGCAGTTCTTC
>TRBJ1-4|TRBV29-1|NA
CSGAYLGEKLFF
TGCAGCGGGGCGTACTTGGGGGAAAAACTGTTTTTT
>TRBJ1-1|TRBV4-1|TRBD1
CASSQEPPDRVWGSTEAFF
TGCGCCAGCAGCCAAGAACCACCCGACAGGGTCTGGGGTAGTACTGAAGCTTTCTTT
>TRBJ1-5|TRBV7-2|NA
CASSPGMGGNQPQHF
TGTGCCAGCAGCCCAGGGATGGGAGGCAATCAGCCCCAGCATTTT
>TRBJ2-2|TRBV19|NA
CASSTWWDTGELFF
TGTGCCAGTAGTACCTGGTGGGACACCGGGGAGCTGTTTTTT
>TRBJ1-1|TRBV27|NA
CASSIGPNTEAFF
TGTGCCAGCAGTATAGGACCCAACACTGAAGCTTTCTTT
>TRBJ2-5|TRBV28|NA
CASSSPSGGQETQYF
TGTGCCAGCAGTAGTCCCAGCGGAGGGCAAGAGACCCAGTACTTC
>TRBJ1-1|TRBV5-6|NA
CASSATAEAFF
TGTGCCAGCAGCGCAACAGCTGAAGCTTTCTTT
>TRBJ2-7|TRBV30|TRBD1
CAWSWDRYYEQYF
TGTGCCTGGAGTTGGGACAGGTACTACGAGCAGTACTTC
>TRBJ2-6|TRBV6-6|TRBD1
CASSGTGESGANVLTF
TGTGCCAGCAGTGGGACAGGGGAGTCTGGGGCCAACGTCCTGACTTTC
>TRBJ1-1|TRBV4-1|TRBD1
CASSQGQGSGTEAFF
TGCGCCAGCAGCCAAGGACAGGGCAGTGGCACTGAAGCTTTCTTT
>TRBJ1-6|TRBV4-2|NA
CASSQDQGRAYNSPLHF
TGTGCCAGCAGCCAAGATCAGGGAAGAGCCTATAATTCACCCCTCCACTTT
>TRBJ1-1|TRBV7-9|NA
CASSSSGRIGTEAFF
TGTGCCAGCAGCTCCTCAGGGCGGATTGGCACTGAAGCTTTCTTT
>TRBJ1-2|TRBV29-1|NA
CSVFSGYGYTF
TGCAGCGTTTTTTCCGGGTATGGCTACACCTTC
>TRBJ1-2|TRBV5-4|TRBD1
CASSWTDRLLNGYTF
TGTGCCAGCAGCTGGACGGACAGGTTATTAAATGGCTACACCTTC
>TRBJ2-7|TRBV19|TRBD1
CASSIAGQGGYEQYF
TGTGCCAGTAGTATAGCGGGACAGGGCGGCTACGAGCAGTACTTC